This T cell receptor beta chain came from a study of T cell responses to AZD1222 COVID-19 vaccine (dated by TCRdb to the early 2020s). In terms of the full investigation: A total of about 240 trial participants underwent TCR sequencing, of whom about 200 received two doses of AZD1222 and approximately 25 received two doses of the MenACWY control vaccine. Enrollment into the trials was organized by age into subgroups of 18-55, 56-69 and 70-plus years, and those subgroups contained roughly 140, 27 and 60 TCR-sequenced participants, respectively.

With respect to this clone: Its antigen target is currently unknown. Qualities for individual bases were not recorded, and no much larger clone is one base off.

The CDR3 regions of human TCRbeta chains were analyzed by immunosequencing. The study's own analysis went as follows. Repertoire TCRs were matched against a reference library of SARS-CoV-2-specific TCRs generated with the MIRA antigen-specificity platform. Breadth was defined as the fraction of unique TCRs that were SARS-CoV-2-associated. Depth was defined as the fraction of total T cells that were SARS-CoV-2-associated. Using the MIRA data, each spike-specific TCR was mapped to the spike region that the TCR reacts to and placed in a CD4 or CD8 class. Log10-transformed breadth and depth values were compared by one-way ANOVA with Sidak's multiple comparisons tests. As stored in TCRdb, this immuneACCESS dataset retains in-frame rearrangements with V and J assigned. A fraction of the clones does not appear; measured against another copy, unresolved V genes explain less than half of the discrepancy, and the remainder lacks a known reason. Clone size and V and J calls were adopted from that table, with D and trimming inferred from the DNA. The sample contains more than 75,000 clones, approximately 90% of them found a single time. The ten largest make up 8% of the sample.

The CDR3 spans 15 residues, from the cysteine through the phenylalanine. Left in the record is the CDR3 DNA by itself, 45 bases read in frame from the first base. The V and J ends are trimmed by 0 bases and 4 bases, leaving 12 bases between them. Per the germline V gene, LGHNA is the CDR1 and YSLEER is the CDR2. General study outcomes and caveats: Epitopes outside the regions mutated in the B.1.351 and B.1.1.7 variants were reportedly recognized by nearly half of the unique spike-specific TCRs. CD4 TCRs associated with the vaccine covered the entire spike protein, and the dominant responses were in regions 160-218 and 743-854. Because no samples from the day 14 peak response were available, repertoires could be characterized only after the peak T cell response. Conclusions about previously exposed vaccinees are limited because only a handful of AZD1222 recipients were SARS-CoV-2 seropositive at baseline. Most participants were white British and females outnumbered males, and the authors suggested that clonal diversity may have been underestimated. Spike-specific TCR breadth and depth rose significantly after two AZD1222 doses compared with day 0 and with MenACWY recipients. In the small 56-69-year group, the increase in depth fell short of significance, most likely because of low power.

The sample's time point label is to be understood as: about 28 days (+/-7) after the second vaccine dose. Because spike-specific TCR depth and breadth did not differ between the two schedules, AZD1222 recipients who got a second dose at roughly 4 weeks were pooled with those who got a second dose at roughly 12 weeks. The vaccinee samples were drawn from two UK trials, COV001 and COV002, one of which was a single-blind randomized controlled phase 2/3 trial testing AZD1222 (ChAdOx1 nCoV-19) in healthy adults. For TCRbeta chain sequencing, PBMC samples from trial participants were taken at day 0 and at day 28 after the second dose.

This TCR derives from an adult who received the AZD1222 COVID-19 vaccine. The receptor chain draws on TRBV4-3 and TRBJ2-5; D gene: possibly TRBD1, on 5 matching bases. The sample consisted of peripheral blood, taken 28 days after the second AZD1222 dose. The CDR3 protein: CASSQDLDRGETQYF. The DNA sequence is TGCGCCAGCAGCCAAGATCTGGATAGGGGAGAGACCCAGTACTTC.